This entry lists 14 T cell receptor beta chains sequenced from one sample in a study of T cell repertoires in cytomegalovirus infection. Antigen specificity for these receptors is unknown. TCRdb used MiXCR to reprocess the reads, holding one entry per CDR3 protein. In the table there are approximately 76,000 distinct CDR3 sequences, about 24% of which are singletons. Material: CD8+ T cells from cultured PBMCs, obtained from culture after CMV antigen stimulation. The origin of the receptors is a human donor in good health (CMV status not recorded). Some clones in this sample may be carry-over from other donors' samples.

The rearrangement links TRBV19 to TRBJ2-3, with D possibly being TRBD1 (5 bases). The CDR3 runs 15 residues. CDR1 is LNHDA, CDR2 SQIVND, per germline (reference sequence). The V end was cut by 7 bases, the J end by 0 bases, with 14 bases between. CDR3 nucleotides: TGTGCCAGTAAGTCAATTGGGGCTAGCACAGATACGCAGTATTTT. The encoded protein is CASKSIGASTDTQYF.

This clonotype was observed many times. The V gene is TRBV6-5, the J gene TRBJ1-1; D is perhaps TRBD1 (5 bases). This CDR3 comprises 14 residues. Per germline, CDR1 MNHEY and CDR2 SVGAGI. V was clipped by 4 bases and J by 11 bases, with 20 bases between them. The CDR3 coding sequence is TGTGCCAGCAGTTTCACGGACATTGCCCGGATGGCTTTCTTT. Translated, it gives CASSFTDIARMAFF.

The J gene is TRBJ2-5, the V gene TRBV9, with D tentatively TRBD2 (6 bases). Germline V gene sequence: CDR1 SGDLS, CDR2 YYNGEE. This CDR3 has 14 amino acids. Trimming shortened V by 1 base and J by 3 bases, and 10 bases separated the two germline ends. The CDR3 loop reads CASSVSAGKETQYF. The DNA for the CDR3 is TGTGCCAGCAGCGTATCGGCGGGAAAAGAGACCCAGTACTTC.

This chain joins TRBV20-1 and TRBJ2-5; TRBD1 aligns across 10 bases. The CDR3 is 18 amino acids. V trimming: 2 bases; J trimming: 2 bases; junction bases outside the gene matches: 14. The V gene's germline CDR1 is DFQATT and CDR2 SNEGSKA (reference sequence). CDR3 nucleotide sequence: TGCAGTGCTAGAAAACGATATAAGGGACAGGGGATTCAAGAGACCCAGTACTTC. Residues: CSARKRYKGQGIQETQYF.

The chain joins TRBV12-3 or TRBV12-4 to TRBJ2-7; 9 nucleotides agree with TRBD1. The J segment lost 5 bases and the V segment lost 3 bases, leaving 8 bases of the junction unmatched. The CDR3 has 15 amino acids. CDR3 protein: CASSLGGQGSDEQYF. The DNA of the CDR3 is TGTGCCAGCAGTTTGGGAGGACAGGGGTCCGACGAGCAGTACTTC.

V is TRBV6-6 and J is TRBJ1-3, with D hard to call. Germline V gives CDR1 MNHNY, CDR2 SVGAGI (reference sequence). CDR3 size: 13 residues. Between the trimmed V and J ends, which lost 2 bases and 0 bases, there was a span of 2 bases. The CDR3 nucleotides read TGTGCCAGCAGTTACAGCTCTGGAAACACCATATATTTT. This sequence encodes CASSYSSGNTIYF.

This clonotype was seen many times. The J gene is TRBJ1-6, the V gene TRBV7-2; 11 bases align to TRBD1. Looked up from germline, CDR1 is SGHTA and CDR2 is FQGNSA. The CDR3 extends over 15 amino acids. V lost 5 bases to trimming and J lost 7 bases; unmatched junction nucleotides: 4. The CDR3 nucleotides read TGTGCCAGCAGCAGGACAGGGGGCGGGAATTCACCCCTCCACTTT. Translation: CASSRTGGGNSPLHF.

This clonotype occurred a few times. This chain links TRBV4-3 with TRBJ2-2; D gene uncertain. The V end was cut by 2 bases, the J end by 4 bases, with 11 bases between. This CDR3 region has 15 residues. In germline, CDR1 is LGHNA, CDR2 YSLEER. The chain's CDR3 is CASSQQRTVTGELFF. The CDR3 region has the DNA TGCGCCAGCAGCCAACAAAGGACGGTCACCGGGGAGCTGTTTTTT.

The CDR3 here is CAWSGDSLSYNEQFF. For the CDR3, the DNA is TGTGCCTGGAGTGGGGACAGCTTATCCTACAATGAGCAGTTCTTC. This sequence joins TRBV30 and TRBJ2-1, with 7 bases identical to TRBD1. CDR1 GTSNPN and CDR2 SVGIG come from the germline V gene (reference sequence). The V gene end was trimmed by 1 base and the J gene end by 1 base; junction bases not matched to a gene: 4. The CDR3 contains 15 residues.

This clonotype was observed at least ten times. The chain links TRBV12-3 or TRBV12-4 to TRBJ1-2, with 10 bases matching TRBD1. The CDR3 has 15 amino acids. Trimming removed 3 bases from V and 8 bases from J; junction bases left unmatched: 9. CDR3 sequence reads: CASSLPGTGDSGYTF. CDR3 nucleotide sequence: TGTGCCAGCAGTTTGCCCGGGACAGGGGACAGCGGCTACACCTTC.

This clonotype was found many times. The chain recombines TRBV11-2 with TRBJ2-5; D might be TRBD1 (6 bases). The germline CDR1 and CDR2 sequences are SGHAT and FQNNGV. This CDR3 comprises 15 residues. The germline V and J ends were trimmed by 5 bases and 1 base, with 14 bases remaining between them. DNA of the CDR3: TGTGCCAGCAGCCTGGGGGCGACAGCCCAAGAGACCCAGTACTTC. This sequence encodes CASSLGATAQETQYF. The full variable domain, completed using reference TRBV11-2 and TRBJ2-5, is EAGVAQSPRYKIIEKRQSVAFWCNPISGHATLYWYQQILGQGPKLLIQFQNNGVVDDSQLPKDRFSAERLKGVDSTLKIQPAKLEDSAVYLCASSLGATAQETQYFGPGTRLLVL.

As DNA, the CDR3 is TGTGCCAGCAGCCCAGGACAGGGTAGCAATCAGCCCCAGCATTTT. Translation: CASSPGQGSNQPQHF. This chain uses TRBV6-5 with TRBJ1-5, with 8 bases matching TRBD1. The CDR3 loop spans 15 amino acids. Germline assignment: CDR1 MNHEY and CDR2 SVGAGI. V lost 6 bases and J lost 0; bases outside the gene matches: 4.

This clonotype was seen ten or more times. CDR3 sequence reads: CASSANNEQFF. The DNA of the CDR3 is TGTGCCAGCAGCGCAAATAATGAGCAGTTCTTC. V gene TRBV7-9 combines with J gene TRBJ2-1; D is uncertain. The CDR3 sequence is 11 residues long. Germline loops: CDR1 SEHNR, CDR2 FQNEAQ (reference sequence). V gave up 5 bases and J gave up 7 bases, with 6 bases separating them.

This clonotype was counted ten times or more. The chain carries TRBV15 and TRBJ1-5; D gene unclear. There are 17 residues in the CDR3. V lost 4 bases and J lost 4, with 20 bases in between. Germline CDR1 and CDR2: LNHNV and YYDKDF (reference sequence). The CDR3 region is CATSTPERGYRNQPQHF. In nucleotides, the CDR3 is TGTGCCACCAGCACCCCAGAACGAGGGTACCGGAATCAGCCCCAGCATTTT.